This T cell receptor beta chain is from a study of tumor-infiltrating lymphocytes in localized non-small cell lung cancer. As for the study in general: Tumor tissue and non-adjacent uninvolved lung came from each patient.

Data came from immunoSEQ multiplex PCR; TCRdb stores just in-frame clones and leaves some out. Found here are tens of thousands of clones, 70% to 90% of them singletons; the top ten hold around 2.1%. General study results and limits: Only some patients had TCR sequencing, depending on available tissue.

Germline V gene data show CDR1 as SGHTA and CDR2 as FQGNSA. V lost 1 base and J 2 bases, leaving 15 bases between the germline ends. This CDR3 has 16 residues. About this clone itself: Its antigen is unidentified.

The TCR sequence derives from a human donor with non-small cell lung cancer. The sequenced sample consisted of lung tumor tissue. This chain joins TRBV7-2 and TRBJ2-7, with D possibly being TRBD1 (5 bases). The CDR3: CASSLGAGRWAYEQYF. The CDR3 nucleotides read TGTGCCAGCAGCTTAGGGGCAGGGCGGTGGGCCTACGAGCAGTACTTC.